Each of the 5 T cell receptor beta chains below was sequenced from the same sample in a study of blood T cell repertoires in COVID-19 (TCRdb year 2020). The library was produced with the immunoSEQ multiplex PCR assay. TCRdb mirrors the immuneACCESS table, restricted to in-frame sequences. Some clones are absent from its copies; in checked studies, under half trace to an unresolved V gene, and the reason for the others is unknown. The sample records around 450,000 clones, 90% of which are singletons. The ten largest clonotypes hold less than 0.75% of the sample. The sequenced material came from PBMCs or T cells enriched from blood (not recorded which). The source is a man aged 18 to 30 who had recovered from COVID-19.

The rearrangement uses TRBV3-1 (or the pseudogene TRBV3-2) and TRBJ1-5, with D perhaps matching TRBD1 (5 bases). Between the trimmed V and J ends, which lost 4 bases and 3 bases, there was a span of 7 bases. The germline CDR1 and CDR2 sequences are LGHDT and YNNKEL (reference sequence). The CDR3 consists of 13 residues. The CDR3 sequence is CASSPGHNQPQHF. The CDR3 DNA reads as TGTGCCAGCAGCCCAGGACACAATCAGCCCCAGCATTTT.

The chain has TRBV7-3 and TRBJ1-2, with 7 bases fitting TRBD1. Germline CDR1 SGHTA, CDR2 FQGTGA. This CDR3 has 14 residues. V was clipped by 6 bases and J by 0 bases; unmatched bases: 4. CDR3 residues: CASSPGGTNYGYTF. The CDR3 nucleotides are TGTGCCAGCAGTCCAGGGGGTACTAACTATGGCTACACCTTC.

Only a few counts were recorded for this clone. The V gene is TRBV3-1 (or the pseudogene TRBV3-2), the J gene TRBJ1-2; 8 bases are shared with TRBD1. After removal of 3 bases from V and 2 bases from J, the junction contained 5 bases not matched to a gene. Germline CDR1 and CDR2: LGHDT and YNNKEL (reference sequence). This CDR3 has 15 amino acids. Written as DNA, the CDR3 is TGTGCCAGCAGCCACCGAAGGACAGGGAACTATGGCTACACCTTC. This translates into CASSHRRTGNYGYTF.

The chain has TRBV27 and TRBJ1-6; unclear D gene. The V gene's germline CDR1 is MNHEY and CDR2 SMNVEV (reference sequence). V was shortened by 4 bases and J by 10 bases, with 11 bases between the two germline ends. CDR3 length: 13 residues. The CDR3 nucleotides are TGTGCCAGCAGTTGGGCACCCTTATCACCCCTCCACTTT. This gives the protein CASSWAPLSPLHF.

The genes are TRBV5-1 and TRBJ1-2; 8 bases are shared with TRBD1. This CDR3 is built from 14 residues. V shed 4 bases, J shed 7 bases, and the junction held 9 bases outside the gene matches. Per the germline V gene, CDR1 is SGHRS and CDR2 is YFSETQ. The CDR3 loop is CASSIFTGGLGYTF. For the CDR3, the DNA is TGCGCCAGCAGCATATTTACAGGGGGTCTTGGCTACACCTTC.